The sequence of this T cell receptor (beta chain) was determined in a study of T-cell reconstitution after alpha-beta-depleted transplantation in children. CDR1 LNHNV and CDR2 YYDKDF come from the germline V gene (reference sequence). V trimming: 4 bases; J trimming: 6 bases; junction bases outside the gene matches: 2. The CDR3 runs 13 residues. Molecular barcoding with unique molecular identifiers was used for the TCRbeta library. TCRdb re-called the PCR reads through MiXCR, storing one row per CDR3 protein. The data show hundreds of thousands of distinct CDR3 sequences, roughly 17% seen once. The source was PBMCs, mostly from graft donor cells, collected 360 days after TCRalphabeta/CD19-depleted stem cell transplant. The J gene is TRBJ2-2, the V gene TRBV15, with TRBD1 matching 7 bases. The receptor was isolated from a boy less than two years old who had a stem cell transplant for Wiskott-Aldrich syndrome, so the T cells may come from the graft donor. CDR3 in amino acids: CATSTTGSGELFF. The CDR3 DNA reads as TGTGCCACCAGCACGACAGGGTCCGGGGAGCTGTTTTTT.